This T cell receptor beta chain was sequenced during a study of control samples from healthy donors and cancer patients. This clone was seen a single time. CDR3 length equals 15 residues. Germline V gives CDR1 MNHEY, CDR2 SVGEGT. The ends lost 4 bases at V and 4 bases at J; junction bases unmatched: 5. Sequencing used immunoSEQ multiplex PCR; TCRdb keeps in-frame clones, though not all of them. This sample has 110,000 to 150,000 clones; 85% to 95% occur once, and the top ten carry approximately 15%. V usage is TRBV6-2 or TRBV6-3 and J usage is TRBJ2-2, with 8 bases identical to TRBD1. What was sequenced was PBMCs. This TCR was recovered from a man between 60 and 70 years old with colorectal cancer. The CDR3, as DNA: TGTGCCAGCAGTTCTCAGGGGGCGGGCACCGGGGAGCTGTTTTTT. It yields the protein CASSSQGAGTGELFF.